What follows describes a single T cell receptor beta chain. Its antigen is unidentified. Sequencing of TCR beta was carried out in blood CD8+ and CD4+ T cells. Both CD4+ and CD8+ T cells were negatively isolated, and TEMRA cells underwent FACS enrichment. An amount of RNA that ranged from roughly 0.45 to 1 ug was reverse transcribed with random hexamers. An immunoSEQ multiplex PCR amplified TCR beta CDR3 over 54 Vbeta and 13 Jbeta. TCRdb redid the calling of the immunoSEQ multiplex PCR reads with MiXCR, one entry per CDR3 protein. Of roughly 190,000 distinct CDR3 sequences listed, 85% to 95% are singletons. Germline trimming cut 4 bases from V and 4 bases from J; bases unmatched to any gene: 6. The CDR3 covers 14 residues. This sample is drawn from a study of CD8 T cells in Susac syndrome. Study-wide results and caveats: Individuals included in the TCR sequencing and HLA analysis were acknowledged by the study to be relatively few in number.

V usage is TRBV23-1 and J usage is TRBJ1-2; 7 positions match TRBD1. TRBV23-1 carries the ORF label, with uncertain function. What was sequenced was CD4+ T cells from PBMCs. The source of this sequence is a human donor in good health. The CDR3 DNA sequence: TGCGCCAGCAGTCTAAACAGGGGCGGCTATGGCTACACCTTC. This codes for CASSLNRGGYGYTF.